Shown below are 11 T cell receptor beta chains from a single sample sequenced in a study of a mutant IDH1 vaccine in newly diagnosed glioma. Time point indicated: week 47, end of study. A single vaccine dose contained 300 ug of mutant IDH1 20-mer peptide, and topical imiquimod was used with it. The assay was immunoSEQ multiplex PCR, and TCRdb's table has in-frame clones only and misses some. The repertoire holds more than 30,000 clones, more than 70% seen once, with about 2.2% in the top ten. These receptors' antigens are unknown. Material: PBMCs, obtained from a glioma patient whose treatment included an IDH1 peptide vaccine. The source of these receptors is a middle-aged man with glioma.

DNA of the CDR3: TGTGCCAGCAGCTTGGAGTGGTCGGGGGGGGACACTGAAGCTTTCTTT. It specifies CASSLEWSGGDTEAFF. This sequence joins TRBV5-4 and TRBJ1-1, with a possible D match to TRBD1 (5 bases). Germline V gene sequence: CDR1 SGHNT, CDR2 YYREEE (reference sequence). CDR3 length: 16 residues. Trimming shortened V by 0 bases and J by 3 bases, and 15 bases separated the two germline ends.

This clone was picked up a small number of times. The rearrangement uses TRBV6-6 and TRBJ2-5; D gene ambiguous. The V gene's germline CDR1 is MNHNY and CDR2 SVGAGI (reference sequence). The CDR3 contains 11 residues. Deletions cut 7 bases from V and 4 bases from J, with 7 bases between. This chain's CDR3 is CASKVSETQYF. The CDR3 DNA reads TGTGCCAGCAAGGTATCAGAGACCCAGTACTTC.

The chain employs TRBV28 and TRBJ2-3, with TRBD2 matching 8 bases. The J segment lost 1 base and the V segment lost 2 bases, leaving 2 bases of the junction unmatched. CDR3 length: 15 amino acids. CDR1 is MDHEN and CDR2 is SYDVKM in the germline V gene. In DNA form, the CDR3 reads TGTGCCAGCAGTTTACCACTAGCGGGCACAGATACGCAGTATTTT. This gives the protein CASSLPLAGTDTQYF.

The CDR3 here is CAISESGGSPSGANVLTF. The CDR3 DNA reads as TGTGCCATCAGTGAGTCAGGGGGGAGTCCCTCTGGGGCCAACGTCCTGACTTTC. V gene TRBV10-3 combines with J gene TRBJ2-6, with D perhaps assigned TRBD1 or TRBD2 (6 bases each). The CDR3 length is 18 residues. V lost 0 bases, J lost 0 bases, and 12 bases lay in between. Germline V gene lookup returns CDR1 ENHRY and CDR2 SYGVKD.

This chain joins TRBV28 and TRBJ2-7; D gene uncertain. The CDR3 covers 11 residues. With 8 bases removed from V and 0 bases from J, the gap between germline ends came to 5 bases. Germline CDR1 and CDR2: MDHEN and SYDVKM. The CDR3 spells CASGSSYEQYV. For the CDR3, the DNA is TGTGCCAGCGGAAGCTCCTACGAGCAGTACGTC.

This clone was recorded only once. The J gene is TRBJ1-2, the V gene TRBV7-8, with TRBD1 matching over 7 bases. The CDR3 consists of 16 residues. Germline V gives CDR1 SGHVS, CDR2 FQNEAQ. V shed 1 base, J shed 1 base, and the junction held 6 bases outside the gene matches. The CDR3 sequence is CASSLESGTVNYGYTF. The CDR3 DNA reads as TGTGCCAGCAGCTTAGAGTCCGGGACAGTTAACTATGGCTACACCTTC.

V usage is TRBV4-2 and J usage is TRBJ2-1, with D perhaps TRBD1 (6 bases). Germline lookup yields CDR1 LGHNA and CDR2 YNFKEQ. The CDR3 has 17 amino acids. V lost 1 base to trimming and J lost 2 bases, with 15 bases between them. The CDR3 DNA reads TGTGCCAGCAGCCAAGGATTAACAGGGACGGCCTACAATGAGCAGTTCTTC. Its protein product is CASSQGLTGTAYNEQFF.

In its sample, this clone was seen a few times. V is TRBV4-2 and J is TRBJ2-5, with TRBD1 matching over 8 bases. Germline V gene data show CDR1 as LGHNA and CDR2 as YNFKEQ. V lost 2 bases to trimming and J lost 5 bases; unmatched junction nucleotides: 10. This CDR3 is 16 amino acids long. CDR3 in amino acids: CASSQTHGQGGETQYF. The CDR3, as DNA: TGTGCCAGCAGCCAAACCCACGGACAGGGTGGCGAGACCCAGTACTTC.

The V and J genes are TRBV6-5 and TRBJ2-7; 9 positions agree with TRBD1. CDR1 and CDR2 (germline): MNHEY, SVGAGI. Trimming at V came to 6 bases and at J to 7 bases, leaving 10 bases not matched to a gene. The CDR3 is made up of 14 amino acids. This CDR3 reads CASRNRDRAQEQYF. Written as DNA, the CDR3 is TGTGCCAGCAGAAACCGGGACAGGGCACAAGAGCAGTACTTC.

The chain couples TRBV28 to TRBJ1-2, with 7 bases fitting TRBD1. CDR1 and CDR2 (germline): MDHEN, SYDVKM. CDR3 length: 14 amino acids. Trimming removed 6 bases from V and 4 bases from J; junction bases left unmatched: 8. CDR3 in DNA: TGTGCCAGCAGGATAGCCGGGACAGCCTATGGCTACACCTTC. It specifies CASRIAGTAYGYTF.

In this sample, this clone turned up a few times. V gene TRBV10-3 combines with J gene TRBJ2-7, with D possibly being TRBD2 (5 bases). The CDR3 length is 13 residues. Germline values: CDR1 ENHRY, CDR2 SYGVKD. The V gene lost 4 bases and the J gene lost 6 bases, with 13 bases spanning the gap. CDR3 amino acids: CAISAEGVVEQYF. The DNA of the CDR3 is TGTGCCATCAGTGCTGAGGGAGTAGTCGAGCAGTACTTC.